The 27 T cell receptor beta chains below come from one sample, sequenced in a study of T cell responses to AZD1222 COVID-19 vaccine. Some clones are missing from TCRdb's copy, which holds only in-frame ones; the method was immunoSEQ multiplex PCR. The table records 190,000 or so clones, 85% to 90% of them present only once. The sample in question was peripheral blood, obtained 28 days after the second AZD1222 dose. The receptors here all came from an adult who received the AZD1222 COVID-19 vaccine.

In DNA form, the CDR3 reads TGTGCCAGCAGTTTATTGGCATTGACTAGCGGGAGAAATGACGAGCAGTACTTC. It is translated as CASSLLALTSGRNDEQYF. J is TRBJ2-7 and V is TRBV27; 12 positions match TRBD2. This CDR3 spans 18 amino acids. The ends lost 1 base at V and 5 bases at J; junction bases unmatched: 12. The germline CDR1 and CDR2 sequences are MNHEY and SMNVEV (reference sequence).

This chain uses TRBV6-6 with TRBJ2-6; 9 bases align to TRBD1. The CDR3 length is 17 residues. V trimming: 5 bases; J trimming: 2 bases; junction bases outside the gene matches: 7. Germline V gives CDR1 MNHNY, CDR2 SVGAGI (reference sequence). CDR3 loop: CASSPPRDRAGANVLTF. CDR3 nucleotide sequence: TGTGCCAGCAGTCCGCCCCGGGACAGGGCTGGGGCCAACGTCCTGACTTTC.

J is TRBJ2-5 and V is TRBV9; the D gene is possibly TRBD1 (5 bases). There are 15 residues in the CDR3. V shed 7 bases and J shed 4 bases, with 20 bases lying between them. In germline, CDR1 is SGDLS, CDR2 YYNGEE. In DNA, the CDR3 is TGTGCCAGCTCCAGGGCGGAAACCAGGGTAGAGACCCAGTACTTC. This gives the protein CASSRAETRVETQYF.

The chain couples TRBV2 to TRBJ1-1, with TRBD1 identical over 8 bases. With V trimmed by 4 bases and J by 8 bases, 12 bases remained unmatched. CDR3 length: 15 amino acids. Germline V CDR1 and CDR2: SNHLY, FYNNEI. The chain's CDR3 is CASSAPGRGRTEAFF. DNA for the CDR3: TGTGCCAGCAGTGCGCCTGGCAGGGGGCGCACGGAAGCTTTCTTT.

V is TRBV5-4 and J is TRBJ2-1; D is possibly TRBD1 or TRBD2 (5 bases each). Germline V gives CDR1 SGHNT, CDR2 YYREEE (reference sequence). V was shortened by 2 bases and J by 8 bases, with 23 bases between the two germline ends. The CDR3 length is 17 residues. This CDR3 reads CASSLMTGTPKSHEQFF. DNA of the CDR3: TGTGCCAGCAGCTTAATGACCGGGACGCCAAAGAGCCATGAGCAGTTCTTC.

The chain carries TRBV5-5 and TRBJ2-3; no definite D call. The V end lost 2 bases, the J end lost 0 bases, and 7 bases lay between the germline ends. Per the germline V gene, CDR1 is SGHKS and CDR2 is YYEKEE (reference sequence). The CDR3 is 14 residues long. Here the CDR3 reads CASSLTGSTDTQYF. CDR3 coding DNA: TGTGCCAGCAGCTTAACCGGGAGCACAGATACGCAGTATTTT.

The chain has TRBV18 and TRBJ2-1; TRBD1 might be the D (6 bases). This CDR3 has 14 residues. Germline CDR1 and CDR2: KGHSH and LQKENI. The V gene lost 3 bases and the J gene lost 5 bases, with 11 bases spanning the gap. The CDR3 sequence: CASSPRTANNEQFF. CDR3 bases: TGTGCCAGCTCACCCCGGACAGCAAACAATGAGCAGTTCTTC.

The V and J genes are TRBV4-3 and TRBJ2-7; D is ambiguous. Between the trimmed V and J ends, which lost 0 bases and 10 bases, there was a span of 13 bases. The CDR3 loop spans 13 amino acids. Germline V gene sequence: CDR1 LGHNA, CDR2 YSLEER. CDR3 loop: CASSQDPGRLQYF. The CDR3, as DNA: TGCGCCAGCAGCCAAGATCCTGGACGATTACAGTACTTC.

The rearrangement links TRBV9 to TRBJ2-1; D remains ambiguous. V was pared by 4 bases and J by 6 bases, with 23 bases between. The CDR3 runs 17 residues. Germline CDR1 SGDLS, CDR2 YYNGEE. The CDR3 DNA reads TGTGCCAGCAGCTCTCCATTCGGGCTAACATGGGGCAATGAGCAGTTCTTC. It translates to CASSSPFGLTWGNEQFF.

V gene TRBV4-2 combines with J gene TRBJ2-7, with a tentative D call TRBD2 (6 bases). Deletions cut 0 bases from V and 6 bases from J, with 15 bases between. CDR1 is LGHNA and CDR2 is YNFKEQ in the germline V gene. The CDR3 is made up of 15 amino acids. Written as DNA, the CDR3 is TGTGCCAGCAGCCAAGATCTGGAGGGAGAACTCGAGCAGTACTTC. This codes for CASSQDLEGELEQYF.

The rearrangement uses TRBV4-3 and TRBJ1-1; 12 positions match TRBD1. CDR1 is LGHNA and CDR2 is YSLEER in the germline V gene. After removal of 4 bases from V and 0 bases from J, the junction contained 6 bases not matched to a gene. The CDR3 length is 17 residues. The CDR3 region has the DNA TGCGCCAGCAGCCCCGGGACAGGGGGCGGGATGAACACTGAAGCTTTCTTT. This encodes CASSPGTGGGMNTEAFF.

The chain is built from TRBV6-5 and TRBJ2-1; a possible D gene is TRBD1 (7 bases). Looked up from germline, CDR1 is MNHEY and CDR2 is SVGAGI. Trimming stripped 3 bases from V and 10 bases from J, with 19 bases between. This CDR3 is built from 15 residues. The CDR3: CASSYGGGRGLEQFF. CDR3 bases: TGTGCCAGCAGTTATGGAGGGGGCAGGGGCTTGGAGCAGTTCTTC.

This clone was recorded once. The CDR3 DNA sequence: TGTGCCAGCAGTTACTCAGGTCAGCCCCAGCATTTT. Protein: CASSYSGQPQHF. This sequence joins TRBV6-5 and TRBJ1-5; D not certain. Germline values: CDR1 MNHEY, CDR2 SVGAGI. The CDR3 runs to 12 residues. V was trimmed by 0 bases and J by 6 bases, leaving 3 bases between them.

The chain combines TRBV19 with TRBJ2-5; D not resolved. The V gene's germline CDR1 is LNHDA and CDR2 SQIVND (reference sequence). Trimming left V 8 bases short and J 1 base short, with 8 bases between. The CDR3 totals 12 residues. CDR3 amino acids: CASGDFQETQYF. Here the CDR3 DNA reads TGTGCCAGTGGAGATTTCCAAGAGACCCAGTACTTC.

This chain uses TRBV30 with TRBJ2-7; 14 positions agree with TRBD2. CDR3 length equals 13 residues. Germline CDR1 and CDR2: GTSNPN and SVGIG (reference sequence). V shed 7 bases, J shed 7 bases, and the junction held 6 bases outside the gene matches. CDR3 DNA sequence: TGTGCCTCGGGACTAGCGGGAGCGTTAGAGCAGTACTTC. Amino acids: CASGLAGALEQYF.

CDR3 sequence: CASSLGLVIGGYTF. CDR3 sequence (DNA): TGTGCCAGCAGTTTAGGACTCGTTATAGGTGGCTACACCTTC. The chain carries TRBV28 and TRBJ1-2; D not resolved. The germline gives CDR1 MDHEN, CDR2 SYDVKM. The V and J ends lost 2 bases and 7 bases respectively, with 14 bases between them. This CDR3 has 14 amino acids.

This clone was detected only a few times. The V and J genes are TRBV5-1 and TRBJ1-4; D call uncertain. This CDR3 comprises 14 residues. The V end lost 0 bases, the J end lost 4 bases, and 7 bases lay between the germline ends. In germline, CDR1 is SGHRS, CDR2 YFSETQ. The CDR3 nucleotides are TGCGCCAGCAGCTTGGACGGATATAATGAAAAACTGTTTTTT. It translates to CASSLDGYNEKLFF.

This chain connects TRBV18 to TRBJ2-5; D is unresolved. From germline, CDR1 is KGHSH and CDR2 LQKENI. The CDR3 extends over 16 amino acids. Trimming took off 2 bases at V and 2 bases at J, with 15 bases between the two ends. Written as DNA, the CDR3 is TGTGCCAGCTCACCAATGGAAGGCCTCCTTCAAGAGACCCAGTACTTC. Protein sequence: CASSPMEGLLQETQYF.

The chain recombines TRBV11-2 with TRBJ2-3; possible D gene TRBD1, 6 bases. The V end lost 6 bases, the J end lost 3 bases, and 16 bases lay between the germline ends. The CDR3 totals 15 residues. Germline V gene sequence: CDR1 SGHAT, CDR2 FQNNGV. The CDR3 coding sequence is TGTGCCAGCAGTAGATATAACAGGGAGACAGATACGCAGTATTTT. As protein: CASSRYNRETDTQYF.

CDR3 protein: CASSPDRGSQPQHF. CDR3 DNA sequence: TGTGCCAGCAGTCCAGACAGGGGCTCGCAGCCCCAGCATTTT. This chain connects TRBV28 to TRBJ1-5; 8 bases align to TRBD1. CDR3 length equals 14 residues. V trimming: 5 bases; J trimming: 7 bases; junction bases outside the gene matches: 7. From germline, CDR1 is MDHEN and CDR2 SYDVKM.

This clone was counted only a few times. The V call is TRBV7-6, the J call TRBJ2-2; D uncertain. V lost 5 bases, J lost 2 bases, and 9 bases lay in between. This CDR3 spans 14 amino acids. Germline V CDR1 and CDR2: SGHVS, FNYEAQ. The CDR3 bases are TGTGCCAGCAGCCCGCAGGAAAACACCGGGGAGCTGTTTTTT. It encodes CASSPQENTGELFF.

The chain couples TRBV19 to TRBJ2-1; possible D gene TRBD1, 5 bases. V lost 4 bases to trimming and J lost 6 bases, with 10 bases between them. CDR1 LNHDA and CDR2 SQIVND come from the germline V gene (reference sequence). The CDR3 spans 13 residues. The CDR3 is CASSNSGRNEQFF. In DNA, the CDR3 is TGTGCCAGTAGTAACTCAGGGCGCAATGAGCAGTTCTTC.

The J gene is TRBJ1-4, the V gene TRBV27; 7 nucleotides match TRBD1. Germline CDR1 MNHEY, CDR2 SMNVEV (reference sequence). V shed 1 base and J 10 bases; nucleotides not matched to a gene: 6. There are 14 residues in the CDR3. CDR3 residues: CASSLFRDSLKLFF. In nucleotides, the CDR3 is TGTGCCAGCAGTTTATTTCGGGACAGCTTAAAACTGTTTTTT. The variable domain in full, completed from reference TRBV27 and TRBJ1-4, reads EAQVTQNPRYLITVTGKKLTVTCSQNMNHEYMSWYRQDPGLGLRQIYYSMNVEVTDKGDVPEGYKVSRKEKRNFPLILESPSPNQTSLYFCASSLFRDSLKLFFGSGTQLSVL.

This sequence joins TRBV7-3 and TRBJ1-1; D unclear. From germline, CDR1 is SGHTA and CDR2 FQGTGA. Trimming took 1 base from V and 7 from J, leaving 10 bases between them. This CDR3 is 13 amino acids long. The CDR3 region has the DNA TGTGCCAGCAGCTTAAGGGCAGACGGTGAAGCTTTCTTT. Translated: CASSLRADGEAFF.

The rearrangement uses TRBV7-2 and TRBJ2-1, with TRBD2 matching over 7 bases. The germline V gene has CDR1 SGHTA and CDR2 FQGNSA. The CDR3 runs 16 residues. V was pared by 7 bases and J by 6 bases, with 15 bases of the junction left unmatched. CDR3 residues: CASTRPGGPEGNEQFF. The CDR3 DNA follows: TGTGCCAGCACCCGCCCGGGGGGACCCGAGGGCAATGAGCAGTTCTTC.

V usage is TRBV10-3 and J usage is TRBJ2-7, with 8 bases lining up with TRBD1. J gave up 5 bases and V 3 bases, and 9 bases lay outside the gene matches. This CDR3 is 15 amino acids long. Per the germline V gene, CDR1 is ENHRY and CDR2 is SYGVKD. Written as DNA, the CDR3 is TGTGCCATCAGTGACTCAGGGACAGGTCACGACGAGCAGTACTTC. Translation gives CAISDSGTGHDEQYF.

The V and J genes are TRBV4-1 and TRBJ2-7, with 8 bases that match TRBD2. The length of the CDR3 is 15 residues. Germline V gene lookup returns CDR1 MGHRA and CDR2 YSYEKL. The V segment lost 0 bases and the J segment 4 bases; nucleotides outside the gene matches: 5. This chain's CDR3 is CASSQDSGVGYEQYF. CDR3 nucleotide sequence: TGCGCCAGCAGCCAAGATAGCGGGGTAGGGTACGAGCAGTACTTC.